This T cell receptor beta chain was obtained from a study of T-cell reconstitution after alpha-beta-depleted transplantation in children. Study outcomes and limitations: A year had passed since transplant, and T-cell counts and diversity by then came mostly from newly produced T cells. Several hundred expanded graft clones reportedly supplied alpha-beta T cells about two months after transplant.

This CDR3 comprises 13 residues. V shed 8 bases and J shed 1 base, with 10 bases lying between them. It was with unique molecular identifiers that the TCRbeta library was prepared. TCRdb passed the PCR reads through MiXCR, listing each CDR3 protein once. The sample has hundreds of thousands of distinct CDR3 sequences, around 12% seen once; the top ten hold 0.79%. This clonotype came up many times. Its antigen is unidentified. This receptor was taken from a girl aged 2 to 10 with congenital amegakaryocytic thrombocytopenia, due to receive a stem cell transplant. This specimen was PBMCs, taken before TCRalphabeta/CD19-depleted stem cell transplant. The chain joins TRBV12-3 or TRBV12-4 to TRBJ2-3, with D perhaps TRBD2 (5 bases). The CDR3 protein is CASERAGTDTQYF. The CDR3 DNA follows: TGTGCCAGCGAAAGAGCGGGCACAGATACGCAGTATTTT.